What follows is one T cell receptor (beta chain) and its context. The data stem from a study of cytotoxic CD8 clonotypes in ibrutinib-treated CLL. Study in general: The patients comprised about a dozen relapsed/refractory and more than 14 treatment-naive cases, around 17 IGHV unmutated. Samples yielded averages of about 250,000 productive templates and around 99,000 productive rearrangements.

Germline CDR1 and CDR2: MNHEY and SMNVEV (reference sequence). This CDR3 comprises 14 residues. V was trimmed by 5 bases and J by 6 bases, leaving 13 bases between them. Depth targeted 1 in 200,000 to 1 in 1 million T cells, averaging 10x coverage per clonotype. Sequencing used immunoSEQ multiplex PCR; TCRdb keeps in-frame clones, though not all of them. The sample holds about 50,000 clones, 45% to 55% seen once. The clonotype originates from a human donor with chronic lymphocytic leukemia. The chain has TRBV27 and TRBJ1-4; tentatively, D is TRBD1 (6 bases). Source: PBMCs, taken after 12 months of ibrutinib treatment. The CDR3 reads CASSTGRRYEKLFF. CDR3 sequence (DNA): TGTGCCAGCAGTACAGGGAGGCGTTATGAAAAACTGTTTTTT.